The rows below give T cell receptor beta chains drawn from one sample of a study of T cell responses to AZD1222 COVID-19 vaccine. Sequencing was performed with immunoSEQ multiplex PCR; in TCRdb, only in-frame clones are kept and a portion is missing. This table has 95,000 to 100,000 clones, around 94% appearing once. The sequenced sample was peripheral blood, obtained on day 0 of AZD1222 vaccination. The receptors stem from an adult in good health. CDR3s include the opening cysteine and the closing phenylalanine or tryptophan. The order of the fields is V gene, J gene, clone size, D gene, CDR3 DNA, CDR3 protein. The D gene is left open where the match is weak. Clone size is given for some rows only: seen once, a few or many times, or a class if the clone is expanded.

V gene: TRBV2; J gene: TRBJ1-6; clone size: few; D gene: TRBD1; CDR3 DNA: TGTGCCAGCAGTTCCGACAGGGAGTCACCCCTCCACTTT; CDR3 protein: CASSSDRESPLHF
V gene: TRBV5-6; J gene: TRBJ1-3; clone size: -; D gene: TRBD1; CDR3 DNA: TGTGCCAGCAGCTTGACGGGACAGGGCTCTGGAAACACCATATATTTT; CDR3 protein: CASSLTGQGSGNTIYF
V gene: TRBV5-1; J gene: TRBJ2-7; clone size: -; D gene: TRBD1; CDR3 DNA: TGCGCCAGCAGCTTTACCGGGACAGCCTATAACGAGCAGTACTTC; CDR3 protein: CASSFTGTAYNEQYF
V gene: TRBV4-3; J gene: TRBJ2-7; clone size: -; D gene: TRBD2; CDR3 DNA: TGCGCCAGCAGCCAAGAACTAGCGGGGACATCCTACGAGCAGTACTTC; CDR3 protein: CASSQELAGTSYEQYF
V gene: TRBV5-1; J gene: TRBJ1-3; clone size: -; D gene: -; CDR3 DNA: TGCGCCAGCAGCTTGGACAGTTACCGATCAAATACTGGAAACACCATATATTTT; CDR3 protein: CASSLDSYRSNTGNTIYF
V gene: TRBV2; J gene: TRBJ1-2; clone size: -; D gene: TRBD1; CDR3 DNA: TGTGCCAGCAACCAGGGGGCCAAAGGCTACACCTTC; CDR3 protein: CASNQGAKGYTF
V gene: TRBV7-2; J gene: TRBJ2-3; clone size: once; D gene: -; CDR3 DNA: TGTGCCAGCAGCTTACTAGGGGCCGGTGCAGATACGCAGTATTTT; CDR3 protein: CASSLLGAGADTQYF
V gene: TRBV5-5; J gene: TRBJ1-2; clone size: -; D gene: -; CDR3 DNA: TGTGCCAGCAGCGGGAGGGGGGCCCTGAACTATGGCTACACCTTC; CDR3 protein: CASSGRGALNYGYTF
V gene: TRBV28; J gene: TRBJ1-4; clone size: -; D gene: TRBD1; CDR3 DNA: TGTGCCAGCATCGGACAGGTCCCAACTAATGAAAAACTGTTTTTT; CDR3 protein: CASIGQVPTNEKLFF
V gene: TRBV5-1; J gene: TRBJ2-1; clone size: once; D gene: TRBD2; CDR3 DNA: TGCGCCAGCAGTTCCAGCGGGAGTAGTAATGAGCAGTTCTTC; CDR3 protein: CASSSSGSSNEQFF
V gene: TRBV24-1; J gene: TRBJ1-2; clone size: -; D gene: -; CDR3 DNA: TGTGCCACCAGTGATAGGAGGGCCACCGTTTCTAACTATGGCTACACCTTC; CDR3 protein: CATSDRRATVSNYGYTF
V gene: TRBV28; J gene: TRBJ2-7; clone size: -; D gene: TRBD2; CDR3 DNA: TGTGCCAGCGGGCCCACTAGCGGGGGGCTGGACGAGCAGTACTTC; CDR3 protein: CASGPTSGGLDEQYF
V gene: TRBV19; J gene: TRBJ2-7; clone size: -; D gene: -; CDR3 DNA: TGTGCCAGTAGTATAGCAGGCCCCTCCTACGAGCAGTACTTC; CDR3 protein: CASSIAGPSYEQYF